Presented here are 19 T cell receptor beta chains from one specimen sequenced in a study of technical replicates of blood from four donors. Profiling relied on immunoSEQ multiplex PCR, and the TCRdb table lists in-frame clones only, not all of them. Of nearly 80,000 clones listed, 90% to 95% are singletons. Sequenced input: T cells isolated from PBMCs. The receptors come from a human donor in good health.

This clone has just a few counts. The chain has TRBV29-1 and TRBJ1-1; TRBD1 matches 7 bases. This CDR3 has 13 residues. Germline assignment: CDR1 SQVTM and CDR2 ANQGSEA. Losses at the gene ends were 5 bases for V and 1 base for J; bases not matched to a gene: 4. The CDR3 protein is CSVMTGSNTEAFF. DNA of the CDR3: TGCAGCGTTATGACAGGGTCGAACACTGAAGCTTTCTTT. The variable domain in full, with the rest retrieved from reference TRBV29-1 and TRBJ1-1, is SAVISQKPSRDICQRGTSLTIQCQVDSQVTMMFWYRQQPGQSLTLIATANQGSEATYESGFVIDKFPISRPNLTFSTLTVSNMSPEDSSIYLCSVMTGSNTEAFFGQGTRLTVV.

This clone was picked up a small number of times. This chain uses TRBV2 with TRBJ2-1; the match to TRBD2 covers 8 bases. The CDR3 consists of 14 residues. With V trimmed by 8 bases and J by 8 bases, 11 bases remained unmatched. Germline V gene data show CDR1 as SNHLY and CDR2 as FYNNEI. The CDR3 region is CASLPGLGIYEQFF. The CDR3 DNA reads TGTGCCAGCCTCCCGGGACTAGGCATTTATGAGCAGTTCTTC.

This chain links TRBV6-5 with TRBJ2-7, with 8 bases matching TRBD1. V trimming: 7 bases; J trimming: 5 bases; junction bases outside the gene matches: 4. CDR1 is MNHEY, CDR2 SVGAGI, per germline. The CDR3 extends over 12 amino acids. Here the CDR3 reads CASTSTGDEQYF. The CDR3 region has the DNA TGTGCCAGCACCTCGACAGGGGACGAGCAGTACTTC.

V is TRBV18 and J is TRBJ2-7, with D possibly TRBD1 on 5 matching bases. The V gene's germline CDR1 is KGHSH and CDR2 LQKENI. The CDR3 spans 12 residues. The ends were cut back, 5 bases at V and 0 bases at J, with 5 bases in the middle. CDR3 sequence: CASSGASYEQYF. In DNA form, the CDR3 reads TGTGCCAGCTCAGGGGCCTCCTACGAGCAGTACTTC.

V is TRBV27 and J is TRBJ2-3, with a weak D call TRBD1 (5 bases). Per germline, CDR1 MNHEY and CDR2 SMNVEV (reference sequence). There are 15 residues in the CDR3. Trimming left V 6 bases short and J 4 bases short, with 17 bases between. In DNA form, the CDR3 reads TGTGCCAGCAGCCCATCGGCAGGGTGGGCAGATACGCAGTATTTT. Translating it yields CASSPSAGWADTQYF.

This clone was recorded only once. The chain joins TRBV4-1 to TRBJ2-7, with 7 bases aligning to TRBD1. The CDR3 is 15 residues long. Germline V lookup: CDR1 MGHRA, CDR2 YSYEKL. Losses at the gene ends were 4 bases for V and 2 bases for J; bases not matched to a gene: 8. CDR3 sequence: CASSRSLTGAYEQYF. CDR3 sequence (DNA): TGCGCCAGCAGCCGAAGTTTAACAGGGGCCTACGAGCAGTACTTC.

The V call is TRBV5-1, the J call TRBJ1-4; D remains ambiguous. From germline, CDR1 is SGHRS and CDR2 YFSETQ. There are 15 residues in the CDR3. V was pared by 4 bases and J by 3 bases, with 13 bases between. For the CDR3, the DNA is TGCGCCAGCAGCGCGGTAGGCAGTTCTAATGAAAAACTGTTTTTT. This encodes CASSAVGSSNEKLFF. Full variable domain (rest looked up from reference TRBV5-1 and TRBJ1-4): KAGVTQTPRYLIKTRGQQVTLSCSPISGHRSVSWYQQTPGQGLQFLFEYFSETQRNKGNFPGRFSGRQFSNSRSEMNVSTLELGDSALYLCASSAVGSSNEKLFFGSGTQLSVL.

CDR3 nucleotides: TGTGCCAGTAACCAACTAGCGGGAGTGATAGATACGCAGTATTTT. The encoded protein is CASNQLAGVIDTQYF. V is TRBV19 and J is TRBJ2-3; 11 bases fit TRBD2. There are 15 residues in the CDR3. Germline V lookup: CDR1 LNHDA, CDR2 SQIVND (reference sequence). V trimming: 7 bases; J trimming: 5 bases; junction bases outside the gene matches: 8.

This rearrangement joins TRBV6-5 to TRBJ2-7; the match to TRBD2 covers 11 bases. The V gene's germline CDR1 is MNHEY and CDR2 SVGAGI. The ends lost 6 bases at V and 7 bases at J; junction bases unmatched: 11. This CDR3 comprises 15 residues. CDR3 coding DNA: TGTGCCAGCAGCCGAATAGCGGGAGGGTTCGGAGAGCAGTACTTC. Its translation: CASSRIAGGFGEQYF.

The chain recombines TRBV5-1 with TRBJ1-2, with D perhaps TRBD1 (6 bases). Trimming left V 4 bases short and J 3 bases short, with 19 bases between. CDR3 size: 16 residues. Germline V gives CDR1 SGHRS, CDR2 YFSETQ. CDR3 nucleotide sequence: TGCGCCAGCAGCCCGGCCGGTTGGGCAGGGGACTATGGCTACACCTTC. Protein sequence: CASSPAGWAGDYGYTF.

The chain carries TRBV29-1 and TRBJ2-1; D perhaps matches TRBD2 (6 bases). Trimming removed 7 bases at V and 8 bases at J, with 18 bases between. The germline CDR1 and CDR2 sequences are SQVTM and ANQGSEA. This CDR3 spans 13 amino acids. The CDR3 sequence: CSAHPLSSDEQFF. The CDR3 coding sequence is TGCAGCGCCCATCCCCTATCTAGCGATGAGCAGTTCTTC.

The J gene is TRBJ2-3, the V gene TRBV4-3, with TRBD2 matching 8 bases. CDR3 size: 15 residues. J was trimmed by 3 bases and V by 4 bases; bases with no gene match: 6. Germline V gene sequence: CDR1 LGHNA, CDR2 YSLEER. The CDR3 DNA is TGCGCCAGCAGCCGGAGACTAGCGCTGACAGATACGCAGTATTTT. This sequence encodes CASSRRLALTDTQYF.

The chain links TRBV7-9 to TRBJ2-3; D is unresolved. Trimming removed 1 base at V and 0 bases at J, with 11 bases between. Germline CDR1 reads SEHNR; CDR2 reads FQNEAQ (reference sequence). There are 16 residues in the CDR3. This CDR3 is CASSLDVALSTDTQYF. Here the CDR3 DNA reads TGTGCCAGCAGCTTAGATGTTGCGCTTAGCACAGATACGCAGTATTTT.

The chain has TRBV6-5 and TRBJ1-5; D possibly corresponds to TRBD1 (6 bases). Germline CDR1 is MNHEY and CDR2 is SVGAGI. The CDR3 has 12 residues. V lost 0 bases and J lost 11, with 8 bases in between. The CDR3: CASSYSGGSQHF. As DNA, the CDR3 is TGTGCCAGCAGTTACTCTGGGGGCTCCCAGCATTTT.

This chain links TRBV19 with TRBJ1-4; possible D gene TRBD1, 5 bases. The germline V and J ends were trimmed by 4 bases and 2 bases, with 14 bases remaining between them. This CDR3 has 16 amino acids. The V gene's germline CDR1 is LNHDA and CDR2 SQIVND (reference sequence). In nucleotides, the CDR3 is TGTGCCAGTAGTAGGGACTTGAAGGGGACTAATGAAAAACTGTTTTTT. As protein: CASSRDLKGTNEKLFF.

This clone was recorded once. The chain links TRBV11-2 to TRBJ2-3; D gene uncertain. Per germline, CDR1 SGHAT and CDR2 FQNNGV. CDR3 size: 15 residues. The V and J ends lost 6 bases and 4 bases respectively, with 17 bases between them. The chain's CDR3 is CASSSRGADSDTQYF. In DNA, the CDR3 is TGTGCCAGCAGTAGTCGCGGTGCCGACTCAGATACGCAGTATTTT.

J is TRBJ1-1 and V is TRBV5-4; 9 bases match TRBD1. Germline CDR1 is SGHNT and CDR2 is YYREEE (reference sequence). The CDR3 extends over 13 amino acids. Trimming at V came to 4 bases and at J to 5 bases, leaving 3 bases not matched to a gene. The CDR3 here is CASSGQGKTEAFF. The CDR3 DNA reads as TGTGCCAGCAGCGGACAGGGGAAAACTGAAGCTTTCTTT. The variable domain in full, completed from reference TRBV5-4 and TRBJ1-1, reads ETGVTQSPTHLIKTRGQQVTLRCSSQSGHNTVSWYQQALGQGPQFIFQYYREEENGRGNFPPRFSGLQFPNYSSELNVNALELDDSALYLCASSGQGKTEAFFGQGTRLTVV.

CDR3 sequence reads: CASGSREDEQFF. The CDR3 DNA is TGTGCCAGCGGTAGCAGGGAGGACGAGCAGTTCTTC. V is TRBV6-5 and J is TRBJ2-1, with D possibly matching TRBD2 (6 bases). CDR1 and CDR2 from the germline V gene are MNHEY and SVGAGI. Trimming took 8 bases from V and 10 from J, leaving 15 bases between them. The CDR3 runs to 12 residues.

This CDR3 is CASSFPLAGANTGELFF. In nucleotides, the CDR3 is TGTGCCAGCAGTTTCCCTTTAGCGGGGGCGAACACCGGGGAGCTGTTTTTT. The genes are TRBV27 and TRBJ2-2, with 9 bases that match TRBD2. There are 17 residues in the CDR3. CDR1 MNHEY and CDR2 SMNVEV come from the germline V gene (reference sequence). V shed 3 bases and J 0 bases; nucleotides not matched to a gene: 5.